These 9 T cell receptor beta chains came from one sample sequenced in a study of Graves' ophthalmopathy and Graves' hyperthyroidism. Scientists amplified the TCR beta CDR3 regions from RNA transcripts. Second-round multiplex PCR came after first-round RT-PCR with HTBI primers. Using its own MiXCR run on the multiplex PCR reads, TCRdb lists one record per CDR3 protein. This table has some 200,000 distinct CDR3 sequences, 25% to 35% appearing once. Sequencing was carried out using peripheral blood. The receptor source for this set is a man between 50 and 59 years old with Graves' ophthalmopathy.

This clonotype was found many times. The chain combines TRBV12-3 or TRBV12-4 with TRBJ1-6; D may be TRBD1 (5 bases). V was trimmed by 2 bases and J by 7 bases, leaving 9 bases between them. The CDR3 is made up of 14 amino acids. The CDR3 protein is CASSLSGRNSPLHF. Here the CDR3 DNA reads TGTGCCAGCAGTTTATCAGGGAGGAATTCACCCCTCCACTTT.

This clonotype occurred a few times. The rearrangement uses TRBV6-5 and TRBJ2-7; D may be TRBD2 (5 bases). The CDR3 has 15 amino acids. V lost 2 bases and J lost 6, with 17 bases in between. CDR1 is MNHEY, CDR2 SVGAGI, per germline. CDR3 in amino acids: CASSYREEGYSEQYF. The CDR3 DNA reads TGTGCCAGCAGTTACAGGGAAGAGGGATACAGCGAGCAGTACTTC.

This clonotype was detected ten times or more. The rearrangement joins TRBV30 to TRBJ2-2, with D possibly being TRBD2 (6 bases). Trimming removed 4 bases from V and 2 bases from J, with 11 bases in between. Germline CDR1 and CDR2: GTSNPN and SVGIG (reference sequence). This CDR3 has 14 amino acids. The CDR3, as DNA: TGTGCCTGGAATGGGGACTCAAACACCGGGGAGCTGTTTTTT. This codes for CAWNGDSNTGELFF.

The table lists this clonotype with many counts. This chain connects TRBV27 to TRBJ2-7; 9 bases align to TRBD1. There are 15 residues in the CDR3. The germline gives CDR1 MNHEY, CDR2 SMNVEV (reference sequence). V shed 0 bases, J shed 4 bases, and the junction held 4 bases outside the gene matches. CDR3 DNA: TGTGCCAGCAGTTTATCGATAGGACAGGGGTACGAGCAGTACTTC. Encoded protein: CASSLSIGQGYEQYF.

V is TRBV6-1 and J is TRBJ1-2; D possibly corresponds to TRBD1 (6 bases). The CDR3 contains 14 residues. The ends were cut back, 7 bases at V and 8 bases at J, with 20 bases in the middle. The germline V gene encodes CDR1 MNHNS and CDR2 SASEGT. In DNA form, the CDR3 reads TGTGCCAGCACCTATGGCGGGCAGGGGCAAGGCTACACCTTC. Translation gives CASTYGGQGQGYTF.

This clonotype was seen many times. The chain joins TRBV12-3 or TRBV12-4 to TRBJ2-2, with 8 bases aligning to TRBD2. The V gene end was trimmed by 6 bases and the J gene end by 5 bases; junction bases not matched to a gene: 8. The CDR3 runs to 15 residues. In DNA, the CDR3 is TGTGCCAGCAGCTCCCGGGCTAGCGGGACCGGGGAGCTGTTTTTT. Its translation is CASSSRASGTGELFF.

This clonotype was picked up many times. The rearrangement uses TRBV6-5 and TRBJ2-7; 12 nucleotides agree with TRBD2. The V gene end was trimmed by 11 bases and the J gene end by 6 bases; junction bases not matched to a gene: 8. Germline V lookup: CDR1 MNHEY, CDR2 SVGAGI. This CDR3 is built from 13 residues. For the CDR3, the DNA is TGTGCCGTACTAGCGGGAGGTAGTGTCGAGCAGTACTTC. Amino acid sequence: CAVLAGGSVEQYF.

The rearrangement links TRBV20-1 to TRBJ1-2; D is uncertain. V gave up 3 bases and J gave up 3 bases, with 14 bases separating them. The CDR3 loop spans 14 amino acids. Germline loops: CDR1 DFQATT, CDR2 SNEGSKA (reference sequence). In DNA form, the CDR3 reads TGCAGTGCTAGTAACCTGGCGGCTGACTATGGCTACACCTTC. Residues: CSASNLAADYGYTF.

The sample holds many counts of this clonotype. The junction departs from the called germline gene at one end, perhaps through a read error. The CDR3 loop is CASSEEGNTEAFF. The CDR3 nucleotides read TGTGCCAGCAGCGAAGAGGGGAACACTGAAGCTTTCTTT. The rearrangement joins TRBV6-1 to TRBJ1-1; D uncertain. Germline V gives CDR1 MNHNS, CDR2 SASEGT. There are 13 residues in the CDR3.